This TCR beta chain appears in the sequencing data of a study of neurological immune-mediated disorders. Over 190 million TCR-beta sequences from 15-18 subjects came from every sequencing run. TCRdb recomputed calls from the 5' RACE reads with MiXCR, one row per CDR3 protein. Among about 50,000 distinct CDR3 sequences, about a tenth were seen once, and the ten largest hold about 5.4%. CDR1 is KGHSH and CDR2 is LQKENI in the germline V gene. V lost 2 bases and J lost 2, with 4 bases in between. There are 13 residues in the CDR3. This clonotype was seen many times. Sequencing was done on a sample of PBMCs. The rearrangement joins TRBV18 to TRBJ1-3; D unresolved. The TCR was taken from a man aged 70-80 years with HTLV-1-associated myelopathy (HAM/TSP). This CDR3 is CASSPTAGNTIYF. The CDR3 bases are TGTGCCAGCTCACCAACGGCTGGAAACACCATATATTTT.